This TCR beta chain was found in a study of T cells expressing NK-cell markers. Regarding the study as a whole: These clonotypes also led the CD3+CD56-NKG2C+ fraction in a handful of donors.

CDR3 size: 12 residues. CDR1 and CDR2 (germline): SQVTM, ANQGSEA. About this clonotype: The target antigen is unknown.

The authors generated TCR beta cDNA through 5'RACE template switching with UMIs. TCRdb reprocessed the 5' RACE reads, keeping one entry per CDR3 protein, no DNA. The sample data list about 550,000 distinct CDR3 sequences. This receptor was taken from a man younger than 30 in good health. The material sequenced was blood T cells: a sorted CD56 or NKG2C T cell subset, CD4+ or CD8+ T cells, or bulk PBMC T cells (not recorded which). The chain joins TRBV29-1 to TRBJ1-2; TCRdb's assignment of TRBD1 cannot be checked, as there is no DNA. The CDR3 sequence: CSVGRTGEGYTF.